This TCR beta chain originates from a study of identifying expanded T cells in peripheral blood. Broader study findings: Roughly 1.2 clones differed between technical replicates, versus approximately 16 and 19 over time.

Sequencing used immunoSEQ multiplex PCR; TCRdb keeps in-frame clones, though not all of them. The sample has around 100,000 clones; 75% to 90% are singletons. V lost 3 bases to trimming and J lost 0 bases, with 14 bases between them. Germline CDR1 and CDR2: MNHNY and SVGAGI (reference sequence). This CDR3 spans 16 amino acids. As to this clone: What it binds is unknown.

The clonotype comes from a person aged 18 to 75 in good health. The rearrangement links TRBV6-6 to TRBJ1-1; D ambiguous. The sequencing input was blood. Here the CDR3 reads CASSYGRTGMNTEAFF. DNA of the CDR3: TGTGCCAGCAGTTATGGTCGTACGGGTATGAACACTGAAGCTTTCTTT.